Each of the 19 T cell receptor beta chains below was sequenced from the same sample in a study of cytomegalovirus exposure and HLA in healthy donors. Vbeta (60) and Jbeta (13) primers were used in the PCR. Here immunoSEQ multiplex PCR was the method, and the copy in TCRdb shows in-frame clones only, minus some. This table has some 100,000 clones, 70% appearing once. The sequenced sample was PBMCs. Receptor source: a woman aged 45-59 years in good health and CMV-seropositive.

This chain joins TRBV4-2 and TRBJ2-2, with TRBD2 matching 11 bases. Unmatched junction bases numbered 4, after V lost 4 bases and J lost 3 bases. The CDR3 is 16 amino acids. Germline V gene data show CDR1 as LGHNA and CDR2 as YNFKEQ. CDR3 amino acids: CASSRILAGDTGELFF. The CDR3 DNA follows: TGTGCCAGCAGCCGAATACTAGCGGGAGACACCGGGGAGCTGTTTTTT.

The table lists this clone with a few counts. This chain joins TRBV28 and TRBJ2-5; 9 bases map to TRBD2. The CDR3 consists of 18 residues. J lost 4 bases, V lost 3 bases, and 15 bases had no gene match. Germline CDR1 and CDR2: MDHEN and SYDVKM. The CDR3 region is CASSFLGSLAGSGETQYF. For the CDR3, the DNA is TGTGCCAGCAGTTTTTTGGGATCCCTAGCGGGAAGCGGAGAGACCCAGTACTTC.

The J gene is TRBJ1-4, the V gene TRBV5-5; D uncertain. The CDR3 is 13 residues long. The V end was cut by 2 bases, the J end by 5 bases, with 7 bases between. Germline loops: CDR1 SGHKS, CDR2 YYEKEE (reference sequence). The CDR3 spells CASSFVENEKLFF. The CDR3, as DNA: TGTGCCAGCAGCTTCGTCGAGAATGAAAAACTGTTTTTT.

The gene calls are TRBV11-2 and TRBJ1-5; no firm D call. The V gene lost 1 base and the J gene lost 0 bases, with 4 bases spanning the gap. The germline V gene has CDR1 SGHAT and CDR2 FQNNGV. CDR3 size: 14 residues. This CDR3 is CASSLGSSNQPQHF. As DNA, the CDR3 is TGTGCCAGCAGCTTAGGGAGTAGCAATCAGCCCCAGCATTTT.

A few counts support this clone. The chain links TRBV5-1 to TRBJ1-3; 10 bases line up with TRBD1. Germline-derived CDR1 and CDR2 are SGHRS and YFSETQ. The CDR3 is 18 residues long. V lost 5 bases and J lost 0; bases outside the gene matches: 11. The DNA of the CDR3 is TGCGCCAGCAGTTCTAAAGTGACAGGGGGCGCCTCTGGAAACACCATATATTTT. It specifies CASSSKVTGGASGNTIYF.

A few counts support this clone. This chain uses TRBV5-1 with TRBJ2-7; perhaps TRBD2 as D (7 bases). V was pared by 5 bases and J by 7 bases, with 16 bases between. The CDR3 is 13 residues long. The germline V gene has CDR1 SGHRS and CDR2 YFSETQ. CDR3 region: CASRGAGALEQYF. CDR3 in DNA: TGCGCCAGCAGGGGGGCGGGAGCGTTGGAGCAGTACTTC.

This clone was found a few times. The CDR3 bases are TGTGCCAGCAGCTTATCGGCAGGCTACACCGGGGAGCTGTTTTTT. This gives the protein CASSLSAGYTGELFF. The chain uses TRBV7-9 and TRBJ2-2; unclear D gene. CDR3 size: 15 residues. Germline CDR1 reads SEHNR; CDR2 reads FQNEAQ (reference sequence). With 2 bases removed from V and 3 bases from J, the gap between germline ends came to 10 bases.

This clone was recorded a few times. The chain is built from TRBV7-2 and TRBJ2-5, with TRBD2 matching 9 bases. This CDR3 comprises 17 residues. Germline lookup yields CDR1 SGHTA and CDR2 FQGNSA. V gave up 3 bases and J gave up 5 bases; unmatched junction bases: 13. CDR3 DNA: TGTGCCAGCAGCTTCCGAAGAGTAGCGGGGGCCCAGGAGACCCAGTACTTC. Protein sequence: CASSFRRVAGAQETQYF.

In this sample, this clone turned up a few times. V usage is TRBV5-8 and J usage is TRBJ1-3, with D possibly being TRBD1 (6 bases). Trimming shortened V by 3 bases and J by 0 bases, and 13 bases separated the two germline ends. The germline CDR1 and CDR2 sequences are SGHTS and YDEGEE. This CDR3 has 16 amino acids. Here the CDR3 reads CASSSDRGGSGNTIYF. CDR3 nucleotides: TGTGCCAGCAGCTCGGATAGGGGGGGCTCTGGAAACACCATATATTTT. The entire variable domain, with the rest obtained from reference TRBV5-8 and TRBJ1-3, is as follows: EAGVTQSPTHLIKTRGQQATLRCSPISGHTSVYWYQQALGLGLQFLLWYDEGEERNRGNFPPRFSGRQFPNYSSELNVNALELEDSALYLCASSSDRGGSGNTIYFGEGSWLTVV.

The J gene is TRBJ1-2, the V gene TRBV19, with D possibly matching TRBD1 (5 bases). The CDR3 has 18 residues. Trimming cost V 6 bases and J 2 bases, with 25 bases left between them. Germline V gives CDR1 LNHDA, CDR2 SQIVND (reference sequence). The CDR3 bases are TGTGCCAGTAGGCCCAACTCACCTTTGTTGGGGCCCAACTATGGCTACACCTTC. This gives the protein CASRPNSPLLGPNYGYTF.

This chain connects TRBV28 to TRBJ1-4, with no clear D. The germline CDR1 and CDR2 sequences are MDHEN and SYDVKM. There are 15 residues in the CDR3. Trimming pared 5 bases from V and 2 bases from J, leaving 12 bases between. The CDR3: CASSRYSLTNEKLFF. As DNA, the CDR3 is TGTGCCAGCAGTCGATACTCATTGACTAATGAAAAACTGTTTTTT.

The chain uses TRBV11-2 and TRBJ2-3; D perhaps matches TRBD2 (5 bases). Per germline, CDR1 SGHAT and CDR2 FQNNGV. This CDR3 contains 17 residues. Trimming left V 7 bases short and J 2 bases short, with 22 bases between. This CDR3 reads CASTWGGTGFLTDTQYF. CDR3 bases: TGTGCCAGCACCTGGGGTGGTACGGGGTTTCTCACAGATACGCAGTATTTT.

The J gene is TRBJ1-5, the V gene TRBV28; D unresolved. V lost 3 bases and J lost 5, with 8 bases in between. Germline lookup yields CDR1 MDHEN and CDR2 SYDVKM. This CDR3 spans 13 amino acids. The CDR3 reads CASSFNTDQPQHF. The CDR3 DNA reads TGTGCCAGCAGTTTCAACACAGATCAGCCCCAGCATTTT.

This sequence joins TRBV19 and TRBJ2-3; D is unresolved. The germline V gene encodes CDR1 LNHDA and CDR2 SQIVND (reference sequence). The CDR3 runs 15 residues. The V gene lost 2 bases and the J gene lost 0 bases, with 9 bases spanning the gap. The CDR3 loop reads CASSISAESTDTQYF. Written as DNA, the CDR3 is TGTGCCAGTAGTATATCGGCGGAGAGCACAGATACGCAGTATTTT.

This clone appeared a single time. The chain uses TRBV28 and TRBJ1-4; 8 nucleotides match TRBD1. Germline CDR1 and CDR2: MDHEN and SYDVKM. The CDR3 has 15 residues. V was clipped by 5 bases and J by 7 bases; unmatched bases: 9. CDR3 loop: CASSGQGVLVEKLFF. The CDR3 nucleotides are TGTGCCAGCAGTGGACAGGGAGTTCTGGTTGAAAAACTGTTTTTT.

The V call is TRBV5-4, the J call TRBJ2-7; maybe TRBD1 (5 bases). The CDR3 consists of 16 residues. The germline V and J ends were trimmed by 1 base and 1 base, with 15 bases remaining between them. Germline values: CDR1 SGHNT, CDR2 YYREEE (reference sequence). CDR3 in DNA: TGTGCCAGCAGCTTGTCTCGGTCGACAGCATCCTACGAGCAGTACTTC. Encoded protein: CASSLSRSTASYEQYF.

This clone showed up just a few times. The chain is built from TRBV19 and TRBJ1-1, with 11 bases lining up with TRBD1. The junction had 6 bases not matched to a gene; V was cut back by 7 bases and J by 5 bases. CDR3 length: 14 residues. Germline V CDR1 and CDR2: LNHDA, SQIVND (reference sequence). CDR3 amino acids: CASKGDRGGTEAFF. In DNA, the CDR3 is TGTGCCAGTAAGGGGGACAGGGGGGGAACTGAAGCTTTCTTT. The entire variable domain, with the rest obtained from reference TRBV19 and TRBJ1-1, is as follows: DGGITQSPKYLFRKEGQNVTLSCEQNLNHDAMYWYRQDPGQGLRLIYYSQIVNDFQKGDIAEGYSVSREKKESFPLTVTSAQKNPTAFYLCASKGDRGGTEAFFGQGTRLTVV.

This rearrangement joins TRBV28 to TRBJ1-4, with a tentative D call TRBD1 (6 bases). CDR1 is MDHEN, CDR2 SYDVKM, per germline. There are 16 residues in the CDR3. The V and J ends lost 5 bases and 7 bases respectively, with 20 bases between them. The CDR3 region has the DNA TGTGCCAGCAGTCCTCTCCGTCAGGGGAGAGGTGAAAAACTGTTTTTT. It specifies CASSPLRQGRGEKLFF.

The genes are TRBV9 and TRBJ1-4, with D possibly TRBD1 on 6 matching bases. V was shortened by 5 bases and J by 3 bases, with 17 bases between the two germline ends. CDR3 length: 16 residues. Germline V gene lookup returns CDR1 SGDLS and CDR2 YYNGEE. CDR3 nucleotides: TGTGCCAGCAGTGTCTCGGGGGGCTATCCTAATGAAAAACTGTTTTTT. As protein: CASSVSGGYPNEKLFF.